Each of the 9 T cell receptor beta chains below was sequenced from the same sample in a study of shared clonotypes between healthy human individuals. Clones were read by immunoSEQ multiplex PCR, and TCRdb kept only the in-frame ones, dropping some. This sample carries 1.4 million or so clones, roughly 98.5% of them seen once, and the ten largest clones take 0.36%. The sequencing sample was made of naive CD4+ T cells sorted from blood. As to subset: CD45RA+ positively selected. The receptors shown here come from a man aged 25-45 years in good health.

V gene TRBV7-9 combines with J gene TRBJ1-1; D possibly corresponds to TRBD1 (5 bases). The ends were cut back, 4 bases at V and 3 bases at J, with 9 bases in the middle. In germline, CDR1 is SEHNR, CDR2 FQNEAQ (reference sequence). This CDR3 is 13 amino acids long. In DNA form, the CDR3 reads TGTGCCAGCAGCTCCCTGGGGGACACTGAAGCTTTCTTT. This sequence encodes CASSSLGDTEAFF.

The chain is built from TRBV19 and TRBJ1-5, with D tentatively TRBD1 (6 bases). With 8 bases removed from V and 0 bases from J, the gap between germline ends came to 17 bases. The germline V gene has CDR1 LNHDA and CDR2 SQIVND (reference sequence). The CDR3 extends over 16 amino acids. CDR3 nucleotides: TGTGCCAGTGGAAACCCCACAGGGAATAGCAATCAGCCCCAGCATTTT. As protein: CASGNPTGNSNQPQHF.

The chain joins TRBV9 to TRBJ2-1; D not certain. This CDR3 has 16 amino acids. The germline V gene has CDR1 SGDLS and CDR2 YYNGEE. Between the trimmed V and J ends, which lost 0 bases and 0 bases, there was a span of 10 bases. The CDR3 is CASSVEPSSSYNEQFF. The CDR3 DNA reads TGTGCCAGCAGCGTAGAGCCTTCTAGCTCCTACAATGAGCAGTTCTTC. Full variable domain (missing parts from reference TRBV9 and TRBJ2-1): DSGVTQTPKHLITATGQRVTLRCSPRSGDLSVYWYQQSLDQGLQFLIQYYNGEERAKGNILERFSAQQFPDLHSELNLSSLELGDSALYFCASSVEPSSSYNEQFFGPGTRLTVL.

This chain uses TRBV6-6 with TRBJ2-7, with D unclear. Trimming took 2 bases from V and 0 from J, leaving 8 bases between them. The length of the CDR3 is 14 residues. The germline gives CDR1 MNHNY, CDR2 SVGAGI (reference sequence). The CDR3 loop reads CASSYAPSSYEQYF. DNA for the CDR3: TGTGCCAGCAGTTACGCCCCTAGCTCCTACGAGCAGTACTTC.

Comments on this clone: Distinct nucleotide sequences in the sample also encode this CDR3. V is TRBV5-1 and J is TRBJ2-5; D is unclear. This CDR3 comprises 14 residues. V was pared by 0 bases and J by 2 bases, with 8 bases between. The germline gives CDR1 SGHRS, CDR2 YFSETQ. This chain's CDR3 is CASSLGAGQETQYF. The CDR3 bases are TGCGCCAGCAGCTTGGGCGCAGGACAAGAGACCCAGTACTTC.

V is TRBV19 and J is TRBJ1-4, with D possibly matching TRBD1 (6 bases). V was pared by 2 bases and J by 6 bases, with 16 bases between. The CDR3 runs to 16 residues. CDR1 and CDR2 (germline): LNHDA, SQIVND (reference sequence). In DNA, the CDR3 is TGTGCCAGTAGTATAACGCCGAGGGGGGCGGATGAAAAACTGTTTTTT. Translating gives CASSITPRGADEKLFF.

The V call is TRBV6-1, the J call TRBJ1-1; no clear D. V lost 6 bases and J 7 bases, leaving 9 bases between the germline ends. The germline CDR1 and CDR2 sequences are MNHNS and SASEGT. This CDR3 comprises 11 residues. CDR3 in amino acids: CASRVRGEAFF. The DNA for the CDR3 is TGTGCCAGCAGAGTCCGGGGTGAAGCTTTCTTT.

The V gene is TRBV7-3, the J gene TRBJ2-1; possibly TRBD1 for D (6 bases). V lost 5 bases and J lost 10, with 21 bases in between. The CDR3 has 15 residues. Germline V gene data show CDR1 as SGHTA and CDR2 as FQGTGA. CDR3 DNA sequence: TGTGCCAGCAGCCCGGACAGTTTCCCCTATCGCGAGCAGTTCTTC. Translated, it gives CASSPDSFPYREQFF.

The genes are TRBV7-9 and TRBJ2-1; 7 bases match TRBD2. There are 17 residues in the CDR3. V was pared by 0 bases and J by 4 bases, with 9 bases of the junction left unmatched. CDR1 and CDR2 from the germline V gene are SEHNR and FQNEAQ (reference sequence). CDR3 in amino acids: CASSLALGTSEYNEQFF. The CDR3, as DNA: TGTGCCAGCAGCTTAGCGCTAGGTACTAGCGAATACAATGAGCAGTTCTTC.